These 5 T cell receptor beta chains share one sample of origin, sequenced in a study of blood T cell repertoires in COVID-19. Sequencing used immunoSEQ multiplex PCR; TCRdb keeps in-frame clones, though not all of them. The sample carries about 160,000 clones, 79% recorded once. Input material: peripheral blood. These TCRs come from a woman aged 60-75 years with COVID-19, enrolled during active disease.

This rearrangement joins TRBV5-6 to TRBJ2-5, with TRBD2 matching 13 bases. V dropped 2 bases and J dropped 0; count of bases not matched to a gene: 7. This CDR3 contains 18 residues. Germline assignment: CDR1 SGHDT and CDR2 YYEEEE. The chain's CDR3 is CASSLRTSGGQYQETQYF. The DNA for the CDR3 is TGTGCCAGCAGCTTACGGACTAGCGGGGGCCAGTACCAAGAGACCCAGTACTTC. The complete variable domain, with remaining parts taken from reference TRBV5-6 and TRBJ2-5, reads DAGVTQSPTHLIKTRGQQVTLRCSPKSGHDTVSWYQQALGQGPQFIFQYYEEEERQRGNFPDRFSGHQFPNYSSELNVNALLLGDSALYLCASSLRTSGGQYQETQYFGPGTRLLVL.

The gene calls are TRBV6-5 and TRBJ2-1, with 10 bases matching TRBD2. The CDR3 consists of 15 residues. V lost 7 bases, J lost 5 bases, and 8 bases stayed unmatched. Per germline, CDR1 MNHEY and CDR2 SVGAGI. For the CDR3, the DNA is TGTGCCAGCAAACTCATAGCGGGGGGTGACAATGAGCAGTTCTTC. This encodes CASKLIAGGDNEQFF.

This clone was picked up many times. The V call is TRBV5-5, the J call TRBJ2-1; maybe TRBD1 (5 bases). Trimming removed 3 bases from V and 2 bases from J, with 15 bases in between. The length of the CDR3 is 16 residues. Per germline, CDR1 SGHKS and CDR2 YYEKEE (reference sequence). The CDR3 DNA reads TGTGCCAGCAGCTCGGGTACGACAGCCCCCTACAATGAGCAGTTCTTC. This encodes CASSSGTTAPYNEQFF.

The V and J genes are TRBV6-6 and TRBJ1-5; D might be TRBD1 (5 bases). The germline V and J ends were trimmed by 4 bases and 3 bases, with 13 bases remaining between them. Per germline, CDR1 MNHNY and CDR2 SVGAGI (reference sequence). CDR3 length: 15 residues. The CDR3 sequence: CASSSQTGVNQPQHF. CDR3 nucleotides: TGTGCCAGCAGTTCCCAAACAGGAGTCAATCAGCCCCAGCATTTT.

The chain recombines TRBV18 with TRBJ2-7, with no clear D. Germline-derived CDR1 and CDR2 are KGHSH and LQKENI. V shed 2 bases and J shed 6 bases, with 14 bases lying between them. This CDR3 is 14 amino acids long. CDR3 residues: CASSPSGASSEQYF. CDR3 DNA: TGTGCCAGCTCACCATCAGGCGCGTCGAGCGAGCAGTACTTC.